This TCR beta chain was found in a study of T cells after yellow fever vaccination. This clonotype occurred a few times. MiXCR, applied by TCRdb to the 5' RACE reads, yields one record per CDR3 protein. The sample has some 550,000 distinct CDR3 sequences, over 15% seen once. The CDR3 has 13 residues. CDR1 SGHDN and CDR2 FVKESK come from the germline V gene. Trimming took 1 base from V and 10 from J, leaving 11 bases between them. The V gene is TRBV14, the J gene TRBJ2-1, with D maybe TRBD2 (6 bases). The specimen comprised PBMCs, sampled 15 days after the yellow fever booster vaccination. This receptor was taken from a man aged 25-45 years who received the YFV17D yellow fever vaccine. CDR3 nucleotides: TGTGCCAGCAGCCAAGTTTTCACTAGCGAGCAGTTCTTC. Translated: CASSQVFTSEQFF.